This T cell receptor (beta chain) comes out of a study of OX40 agonist ivuxolimab in advanced cancers. V was clipped by 6 bases and J by 1 base, with 12 bases between them. This CDR3 is 14 amino acids long. From germline, CDR1 is MNHNS and CDR2 SASEGT. The method was immunoSEQ multiplex PCR; TCRdb's version includes in-frame clones alone and lacks a portion of them. The sample comprises fewer than 50,000 clones, about 89% of which are singletons, and less than 0.7% rests with the top ten. The sample consisted of CD4+ or CD8+ T cells sorted from blood, taken in a trial of the OX40 agonist ivuxolimab. The V call is TRBV6-1, the J call TRBJ1-1, with D tentatively TRBD1 (5 bases). The TCR comes from an adult with an advanced solid tumor such as melanoma, head and neck, liver or kidney cancer. For the CDR3, the DNA is TGTGCCAGCAGGAGGGGAGGGCCGAACACTGAAGCTTTCTTT. Translated, it gives CASRRGGPNTEAFF.